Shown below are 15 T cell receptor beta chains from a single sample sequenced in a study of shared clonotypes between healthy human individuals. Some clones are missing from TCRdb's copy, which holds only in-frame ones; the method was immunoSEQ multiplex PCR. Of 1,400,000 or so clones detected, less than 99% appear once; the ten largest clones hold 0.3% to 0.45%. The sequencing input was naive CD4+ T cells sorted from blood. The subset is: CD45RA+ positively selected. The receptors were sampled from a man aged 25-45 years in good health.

The CDR3 coding sequence is TGCGCCAGCAGCCCCGACGTCGAGCAGTACTTC. Protein product: CASSPDVEQYF. This chain links TRBV5-1 with TRBJ2-7, with no clear D. This CDR3 has 11 residues. From germline, CDR1 is SGHRS and CDR2 YFSETQ. V shed 4 bases and J shed 6 bases, with 8 bases lying between them. The whole variable domain, remainder taken from reference TRBV5-1 and TRBJ2-7, is KAGVTQTPRYLIKTRGQQVTLSCSPISGHRSVSWYQQTPGQGLQFLFEYFSETQRNKGNFPGRFSGRQFSNSRSEMNVSTLELGDSALYLCASSPDVEQYFGPGTRLTVT.

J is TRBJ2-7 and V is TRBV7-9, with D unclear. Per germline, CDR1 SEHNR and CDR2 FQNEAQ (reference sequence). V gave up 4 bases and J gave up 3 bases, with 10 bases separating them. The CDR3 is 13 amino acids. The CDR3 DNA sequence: TGTGCCAGCAGCTCCGGACCTATCTACGAGCAGTACTTC. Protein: CASSSGPIYEQYF. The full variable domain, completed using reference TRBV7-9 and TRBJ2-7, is DTGVSQNPRHKITKRGQNVTFRCDPISEHNRLYWYRQTLGQGPEFLTYFQNEAQLEKSRLLSDRFSAERPKGSFSTLEIQRTEQGDSAMYLCASSSGPIYEQYFGPGTRLTVT.

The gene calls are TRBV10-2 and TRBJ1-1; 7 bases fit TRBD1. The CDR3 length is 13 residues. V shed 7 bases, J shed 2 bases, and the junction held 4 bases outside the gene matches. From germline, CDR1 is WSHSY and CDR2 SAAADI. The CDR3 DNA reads TGCGCCAGCAAAGGGACAGCCAACACTGAAGCTTTCTTT. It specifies CASKGTANTEAFF.

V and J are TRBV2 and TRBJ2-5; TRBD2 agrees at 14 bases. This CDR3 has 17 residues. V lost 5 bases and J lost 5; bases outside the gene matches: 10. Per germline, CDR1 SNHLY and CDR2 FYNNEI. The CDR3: CASSWGLAGVGGETQYF. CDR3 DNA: TGTGCCAGCAGTTGGGGACTAGCGGGAGTAGGCGGTGAGACCCAGTACTTC.

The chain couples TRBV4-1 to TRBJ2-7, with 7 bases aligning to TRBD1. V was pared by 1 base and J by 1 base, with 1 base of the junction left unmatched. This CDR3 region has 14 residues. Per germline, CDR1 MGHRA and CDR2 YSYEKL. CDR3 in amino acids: CASSQAQGSYEQYF. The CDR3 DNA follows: TGCGCCAGCAGCCAAGCACAGGGGTCCTACGAGCAGTACTTC.

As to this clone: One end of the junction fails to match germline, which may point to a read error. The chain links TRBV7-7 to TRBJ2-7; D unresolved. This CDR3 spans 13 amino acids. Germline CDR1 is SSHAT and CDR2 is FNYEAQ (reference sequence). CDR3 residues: CASSLTPRYEQYF. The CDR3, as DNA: TGTGCTAGCAGCTTAACTCCTCGCTACGAGCAGTACTTC.

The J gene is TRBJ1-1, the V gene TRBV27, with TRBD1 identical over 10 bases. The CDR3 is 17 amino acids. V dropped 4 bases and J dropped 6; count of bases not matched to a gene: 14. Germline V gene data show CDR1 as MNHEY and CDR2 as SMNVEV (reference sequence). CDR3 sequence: CASSSYGTGEEKAEAFF. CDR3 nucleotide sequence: TGTGCCAGCAGTTCGTACGGGACAGGGGAGGAAAAGGCTGAAGCTTTCTTT.

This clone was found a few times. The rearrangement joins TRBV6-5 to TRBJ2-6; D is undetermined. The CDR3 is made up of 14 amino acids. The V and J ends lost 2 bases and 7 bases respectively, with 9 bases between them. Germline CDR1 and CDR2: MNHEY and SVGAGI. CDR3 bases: TGTGCCAGCAGTTACGATGACGGAGCCAACGTCCTGACTTTC. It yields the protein CASSYDDGANVLTF.

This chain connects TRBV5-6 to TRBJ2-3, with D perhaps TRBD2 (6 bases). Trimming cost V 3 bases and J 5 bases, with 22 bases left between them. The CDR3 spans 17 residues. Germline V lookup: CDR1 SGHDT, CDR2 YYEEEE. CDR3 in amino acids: CASSSIRGSRLLDTQYF. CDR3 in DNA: TGTGCCAGCAGCTCCATCCGGGGGAGTCGGCTTCTAGATACGCAGTATTTT.

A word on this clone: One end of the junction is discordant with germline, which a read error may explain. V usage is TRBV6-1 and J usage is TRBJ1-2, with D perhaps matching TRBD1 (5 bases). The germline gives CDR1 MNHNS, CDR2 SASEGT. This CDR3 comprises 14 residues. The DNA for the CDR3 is TGTGCCAGCAGCGCCATTGGGGGAGTGGGAAATAACTATTTC. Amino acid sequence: CASSAIGGVGNNYF.

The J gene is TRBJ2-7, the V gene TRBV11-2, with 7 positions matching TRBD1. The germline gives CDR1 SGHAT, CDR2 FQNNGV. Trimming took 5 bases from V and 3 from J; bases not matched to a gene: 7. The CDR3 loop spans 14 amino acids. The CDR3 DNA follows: TGTGCCAGCAGCCGGATCCGGGACAGCTACGAGCAGTACTTC. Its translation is CASSRIRDSYEQYF.

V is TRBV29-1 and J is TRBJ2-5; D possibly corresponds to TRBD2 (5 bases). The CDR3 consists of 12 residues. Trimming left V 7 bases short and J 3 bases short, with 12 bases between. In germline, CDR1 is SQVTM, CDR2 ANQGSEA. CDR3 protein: CSACGQEETQYF. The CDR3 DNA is TGCAGCGCCTGCGGGCAGGAAGAGACCCAGTACTTC.

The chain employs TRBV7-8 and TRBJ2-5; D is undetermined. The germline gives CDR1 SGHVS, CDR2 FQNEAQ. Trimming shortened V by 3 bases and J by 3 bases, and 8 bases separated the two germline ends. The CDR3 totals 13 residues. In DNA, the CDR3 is TGTGCCAGCAGCTTTGGGGTCGAAGAGACCCAGTACTTC. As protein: CASSFGVEETQYF.

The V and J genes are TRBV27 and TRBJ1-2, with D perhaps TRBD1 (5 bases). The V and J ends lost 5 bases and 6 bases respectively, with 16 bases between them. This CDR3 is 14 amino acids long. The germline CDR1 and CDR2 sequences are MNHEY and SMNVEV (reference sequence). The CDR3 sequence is CASSPRDREDGYTF. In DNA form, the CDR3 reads TGTGCCAGCAGTCCGCGGGACCGTGAAGATGGCTACACCTTC.

The DNA for the CDR3 is TGTGCCAGCAGCTTAAACGGGAGGGCCGATTTCCACGAGCAGTACTTC. It is translated as CASSLNGRADFHEQYF. The V and J genes are TRBV7-3 and TRBJ2-7; 8 bases map to TRBD2. The CDR3 is 16 amino acids. V was pared by 1 base and J by 5 bases, with 10 bases of the junction left unmatched. CDR1 and CDR2 from the germline V gene are SGHTA and FQGTGA.